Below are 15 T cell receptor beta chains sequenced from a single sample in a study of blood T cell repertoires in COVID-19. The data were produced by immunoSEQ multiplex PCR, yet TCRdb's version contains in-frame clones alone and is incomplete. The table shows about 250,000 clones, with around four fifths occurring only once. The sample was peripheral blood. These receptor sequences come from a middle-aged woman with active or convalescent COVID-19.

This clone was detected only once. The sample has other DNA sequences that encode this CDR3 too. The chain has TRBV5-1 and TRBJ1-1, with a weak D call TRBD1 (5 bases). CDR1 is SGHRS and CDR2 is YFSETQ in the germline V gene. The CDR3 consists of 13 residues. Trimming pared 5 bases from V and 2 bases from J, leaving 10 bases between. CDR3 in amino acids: CASRGTGNTEAFF. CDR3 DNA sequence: TGCGCCAGCAGGGGCACAGGAAACACTGAAGCTTTCTTT.

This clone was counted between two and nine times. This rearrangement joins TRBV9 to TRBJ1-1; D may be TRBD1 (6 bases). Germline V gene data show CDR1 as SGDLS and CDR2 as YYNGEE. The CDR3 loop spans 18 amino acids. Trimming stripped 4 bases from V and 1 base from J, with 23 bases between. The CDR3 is CASSPNSWGTGKNTEAFF. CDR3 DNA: TGTGCCAGCAGCCCCAACTCTTGGGGAACAGGGAAGAACACTGAAGCTTTCTTT.

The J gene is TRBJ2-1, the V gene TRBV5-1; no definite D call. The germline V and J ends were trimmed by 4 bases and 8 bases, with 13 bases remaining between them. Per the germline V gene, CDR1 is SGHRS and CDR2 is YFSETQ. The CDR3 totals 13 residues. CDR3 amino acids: CASSDPPRDEQFF. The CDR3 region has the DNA TGCGCCAGCAGCGACCCACCCCGGGATGAGCAGTTCTTC.

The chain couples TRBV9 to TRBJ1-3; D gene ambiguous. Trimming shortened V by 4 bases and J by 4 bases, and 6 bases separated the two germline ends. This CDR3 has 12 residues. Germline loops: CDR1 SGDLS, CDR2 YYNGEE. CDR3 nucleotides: TGTGCCAGCAGCCGTTCCGGAAACACCATATATTTT. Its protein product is CASSRSGNTIYF.

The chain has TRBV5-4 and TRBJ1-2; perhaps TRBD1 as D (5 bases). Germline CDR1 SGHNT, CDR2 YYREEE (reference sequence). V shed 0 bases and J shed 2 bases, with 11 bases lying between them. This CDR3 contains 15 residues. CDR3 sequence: CASSLEQGGNYGYTF. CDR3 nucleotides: TGTGCCAGCAGCTTGGAGCAGGGTGGGAACTATGGCTACACCTTC.

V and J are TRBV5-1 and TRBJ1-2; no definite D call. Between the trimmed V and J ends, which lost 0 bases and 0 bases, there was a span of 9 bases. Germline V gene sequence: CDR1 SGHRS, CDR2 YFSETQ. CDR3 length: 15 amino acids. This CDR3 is CASSLEFPANYGYTF. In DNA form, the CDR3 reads TGCGCCAGCAGCTTGGAATTCCCAGCTAACTATGGCTACACCTTC. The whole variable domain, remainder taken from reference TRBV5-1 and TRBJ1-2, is KAGVTQTPRYLIKTRGQQVTLSCSPISGHRSVSWYQQTPGQGLQFLFEYFSETQRNKGNFPGRFSGRQFSNSRSEMNVSTLELGDSALYLCASSLEFPANYGYTFGSGTRLTVV.

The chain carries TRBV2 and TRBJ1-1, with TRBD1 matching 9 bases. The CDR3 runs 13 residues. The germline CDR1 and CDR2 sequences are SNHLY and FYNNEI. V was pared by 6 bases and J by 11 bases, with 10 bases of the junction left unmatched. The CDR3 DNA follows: TGTGCCAGCAGCACGGACAGGGGTTTGGAGGCTTTCTTT. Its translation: CASSTDRGLEAFF.

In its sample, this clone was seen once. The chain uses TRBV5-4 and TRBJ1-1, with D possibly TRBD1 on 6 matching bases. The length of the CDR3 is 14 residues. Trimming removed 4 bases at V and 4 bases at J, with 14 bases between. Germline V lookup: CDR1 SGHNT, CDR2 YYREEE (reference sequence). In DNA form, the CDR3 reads TGTGCCAGCAGCCAGTATGGACAGAGCACTGAAGCTTTCTTT. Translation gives CASSQYGQSTEAFF.

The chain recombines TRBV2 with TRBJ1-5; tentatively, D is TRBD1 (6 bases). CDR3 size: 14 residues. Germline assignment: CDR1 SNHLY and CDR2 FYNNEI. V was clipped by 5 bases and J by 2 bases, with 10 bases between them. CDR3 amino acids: CASSTGQGNQPQHF. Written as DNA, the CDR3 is TGTGCCAGCAGTACAGGGCAGGGCAATCAGCCCCAGCATTTT.

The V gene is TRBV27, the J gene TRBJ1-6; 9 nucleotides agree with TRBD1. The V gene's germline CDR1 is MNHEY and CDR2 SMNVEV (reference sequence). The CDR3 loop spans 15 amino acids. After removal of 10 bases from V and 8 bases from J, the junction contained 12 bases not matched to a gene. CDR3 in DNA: TGTGCCACCAAACGCCTCCGGGACAGGGATTCACCCCTCCACTTT. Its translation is CATKRLRDRDSPLHF.

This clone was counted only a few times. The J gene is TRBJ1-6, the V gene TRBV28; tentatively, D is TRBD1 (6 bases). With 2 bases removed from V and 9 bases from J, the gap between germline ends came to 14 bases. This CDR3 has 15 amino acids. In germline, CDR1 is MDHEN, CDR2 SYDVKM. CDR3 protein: CASSLNGGRGSPLHF. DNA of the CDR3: TGTGCCAGCAGTTTAAACGGGGGGCGGGGTTCACCCCTCCACTTT. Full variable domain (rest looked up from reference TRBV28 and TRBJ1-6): DVKVTQSSRYLVKRTGEKVFLECVQDMDHENMFWYRQDPGLGLRLIYFSYDVKMKEKGDIPEGYSVSREKKERFSLILESASTNQTSMYLCASSLNGGRGSPLHFGNGTRLTVT.

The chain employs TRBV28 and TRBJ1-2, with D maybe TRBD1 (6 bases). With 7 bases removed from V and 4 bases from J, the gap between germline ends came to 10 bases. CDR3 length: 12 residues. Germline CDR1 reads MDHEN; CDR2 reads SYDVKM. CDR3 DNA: TGTGCCAGCAAGCGGGACATCTATGGCTACACCTTC. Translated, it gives CASKRDIYGYTF.

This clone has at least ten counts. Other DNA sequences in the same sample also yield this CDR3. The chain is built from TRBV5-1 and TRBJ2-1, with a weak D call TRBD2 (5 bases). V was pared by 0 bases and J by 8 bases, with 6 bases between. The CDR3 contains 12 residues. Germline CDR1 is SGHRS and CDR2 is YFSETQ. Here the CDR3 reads CASSLVGDEQFF. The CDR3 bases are TGCGCCAGCAGCTTGGTCGGGGATGAGCAGTTCTTC.

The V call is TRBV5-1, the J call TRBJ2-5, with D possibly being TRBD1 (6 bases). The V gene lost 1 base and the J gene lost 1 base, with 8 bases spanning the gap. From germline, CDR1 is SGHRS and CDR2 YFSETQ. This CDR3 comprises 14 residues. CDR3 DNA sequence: TGCGCCAGCAGCTTGAAAGGGGGCCAAGAGACCCAGTACTTC. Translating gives CASSLKGGQETQYF. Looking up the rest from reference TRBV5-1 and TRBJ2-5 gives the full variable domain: KAGVTQTPRYLIKTRGQQVTLSCSPISGHRSVSWYQQTPGQGLQFLFEYFSETQRNKGNFPGRFSGRQFSNSRSEMNVSTLELGDSALYLCASSLKGGQETQYFGPGTRLLVL.

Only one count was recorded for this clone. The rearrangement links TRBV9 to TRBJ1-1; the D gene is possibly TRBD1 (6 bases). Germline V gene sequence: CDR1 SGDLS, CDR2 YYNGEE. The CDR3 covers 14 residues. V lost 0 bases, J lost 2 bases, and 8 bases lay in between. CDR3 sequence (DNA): TGTGCCAGCAGCGTAGGACAGGCAAACACTGAAGCTTTCTTT. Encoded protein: CASSVGQANTEAFF.